The 8 T cell receptor beta chains below come from one sample, sequenced in a study of T cell responses to AZD1222 COVID-19 vaccine (dated by TCRdb to the early 2020s). The library was produced with the immunoSEQ multiplex PCR assay. The clones in this table, taken by TCRdb from immuneACCESS, are in-frame only. Not every clone is retained; where verified, under half of the shortfall comes from an unresolved V gene, and the cause of the rest is unknown. The sample data list about 97,000 clones, and roughly 84% of these were observed just once. The top ten clonotypes cover roughly 2.8% of the sample. Interpreted using the paper, the time point label stands for: baseline before first vaccination. Sequenced material: peripheral blood, taken on day 0 of AZD1222 vaccination. The receptors come from an adult in good health.

The chain uses TRBV4-3 and TRBJ2-1; D is uncertain. Germline CDR1 and CDR2: LGHNA and YSLEER. The germline V and J ends were trimmed by 0 bases and 15 bases, with 18 bases remaining between them. The CDR3 extends over 14 amino acids. CDR3 bases: TGCGCCAGCAGCCAAGAAAGGGCCCCGGTTTCTCGGTTCTTC. Amino acids: CASSQERAPVSRFF.

This rearrangement joins TRBV6-5 to TRBJ1-2; no definite D call. Germline loops: CDR1 MNHEY, CDR2 SVGAGI. The CDR3 loop spans 12 amino acids. The V and J ends lost 8 bases and 7 bases respectively, with 14 bases between them. CDR3 in DNA: TGTGCCAGCTCCCCGAGGATCCTTGGCTACACCTTC. Encoded protein: CASSPRILGYTF.

V is TRBV19 and J is TRBJ2-7; 11 nucleotides match TRBD2. Looked up from germline, CDR1 is LNHDA and CDR2 is SQIVND (reference sequence). V shed 4 bases and J 5 bases; nucleotides not matched to a gene: 13. There are 17 residues in the CDR3. CDR3 sequence reads: CASSKGDSGGARNEQYF. CDR3 DNA: TGTGCCAGTAGTAAGGGTGATAGCGGGGGGGCGCGGAACGAGCAGTACTTC.

The chain has TRBV19 and TRBJ1-5; the D is unclear. Germline V gene lookup returns CDR1 LNHDA and CDR2 SQIVND (reference sequence). Trimming left V 1 base short and J 7 bases short, with 8 bases between. CDR3 length equals 13 residues. CDR3 nucleotides: TGTGCCAGTAGTATAGTCCTGGACCAGCCCCAGCATTTT. This gives the protein CASSIVLDQPQHF.

The chain combines TRBV5-1 with TRBJ1-2, with unresolved D. The CDR3 is 15 residues long. Trimming left V 0 bases short and J 0 bases short, with 9 bases between. CDR1 is SGHRS, CDR2 YFSETQ, per germline. The chain's CDR3 is CASSLEAGANYGYTF. CDR3 DNA: TGCGCCAGCAGCTTGGAGGCGGGAGCTAACTATGGCTACACCTTC.

The V and J genes are TRBV4-3 and TRBJ1-5; D gene unclear. The length of the CDR3 is 18 residues. V was pared by 0 bases and J by 3 bases, with 18 bases between. The germline CDR1 and CDR2 sequences are LGHNA and YSLEER. This CDR3 is CASSQDPPGRVANQPQHF. In nucleotides, the CDR3 is TGCGCCAGCAGCCAAGATCCCCCCGGCCGGGTGGCCAATCAGCCCCAGCATTTT.

The rearrangement links TRBV5-1 to TRBJ1-4; TRBD1 is a possible D gene (5 bases). CDR3 length: 14 amino acids. The germline V gene encodes CDR1 SGHRS and CDR2 YFSETQ. The V gene lost 3 bases and the J gene lost 8 bases, with 14 bases spanning the gap. The CDR3 loop reads CASSSGPWGEKLFF. The CDR3 DNA reads as TGCGCCAGCAGCTCGGGACCGTGGGGCGAAAAACTGTTTTTT.

The rearrangement joins TRBV30 to TRBJ1-6; unclear D gene. The CDR3 is made up of 14 amino acids. Per germline, CDR1 GTSNPN and CDR2 SVGIG (reference sequence). Trimming pared 4 bases from V and 4 bases from J, leaving 11 bases between. CDR3 bases: TGTGCCTGGAACCCCTCCCGTTATAATTCACCCCTCCACTTT. It yields the protein CAWNPSRYNSPLHF.